The present entry profiles one T cell receptor (beta chain) with its context. In replicate PCRs of sorted subsets, approximately 210 ng DNA, 29,000 or so T cell genomes, was used. Clones were read by immunoSEQ multiplex PCR, and TCRdb kept only the in-frame ones, dropping some. The sample has roughly 890,000 clones, approximately 92% seen once; the top ten hold approximately 25%. CD45RO-negative cells were positively selected for CCR7, leaving out terminally differentiated effector memory CD45RA+ cells. This record belongs to a study of shared clonotypes between healthy human individuals. The CDR3 consists of 15 residues. Trimming took off 0 bases at V and 0 bases at J, with 10 bases between the two ends. Germline V lookup: CDR1 SGHRS, CDR2 YFSETQ.

The V call is TRBV5-1, the J call TRBJ2-7; D might be TRBD1 (5 bases). Input material: naive CD8+ T cells sorted from blood. This receptor was obtained from a man aged 25 to 45 in good health. The CDR3 bases are TGCGCCAGCAGCTTGGGGGCAGGGCACTCCTACGAGCAGTACTTC. Translated: CASSLGAGHSYEQYF.